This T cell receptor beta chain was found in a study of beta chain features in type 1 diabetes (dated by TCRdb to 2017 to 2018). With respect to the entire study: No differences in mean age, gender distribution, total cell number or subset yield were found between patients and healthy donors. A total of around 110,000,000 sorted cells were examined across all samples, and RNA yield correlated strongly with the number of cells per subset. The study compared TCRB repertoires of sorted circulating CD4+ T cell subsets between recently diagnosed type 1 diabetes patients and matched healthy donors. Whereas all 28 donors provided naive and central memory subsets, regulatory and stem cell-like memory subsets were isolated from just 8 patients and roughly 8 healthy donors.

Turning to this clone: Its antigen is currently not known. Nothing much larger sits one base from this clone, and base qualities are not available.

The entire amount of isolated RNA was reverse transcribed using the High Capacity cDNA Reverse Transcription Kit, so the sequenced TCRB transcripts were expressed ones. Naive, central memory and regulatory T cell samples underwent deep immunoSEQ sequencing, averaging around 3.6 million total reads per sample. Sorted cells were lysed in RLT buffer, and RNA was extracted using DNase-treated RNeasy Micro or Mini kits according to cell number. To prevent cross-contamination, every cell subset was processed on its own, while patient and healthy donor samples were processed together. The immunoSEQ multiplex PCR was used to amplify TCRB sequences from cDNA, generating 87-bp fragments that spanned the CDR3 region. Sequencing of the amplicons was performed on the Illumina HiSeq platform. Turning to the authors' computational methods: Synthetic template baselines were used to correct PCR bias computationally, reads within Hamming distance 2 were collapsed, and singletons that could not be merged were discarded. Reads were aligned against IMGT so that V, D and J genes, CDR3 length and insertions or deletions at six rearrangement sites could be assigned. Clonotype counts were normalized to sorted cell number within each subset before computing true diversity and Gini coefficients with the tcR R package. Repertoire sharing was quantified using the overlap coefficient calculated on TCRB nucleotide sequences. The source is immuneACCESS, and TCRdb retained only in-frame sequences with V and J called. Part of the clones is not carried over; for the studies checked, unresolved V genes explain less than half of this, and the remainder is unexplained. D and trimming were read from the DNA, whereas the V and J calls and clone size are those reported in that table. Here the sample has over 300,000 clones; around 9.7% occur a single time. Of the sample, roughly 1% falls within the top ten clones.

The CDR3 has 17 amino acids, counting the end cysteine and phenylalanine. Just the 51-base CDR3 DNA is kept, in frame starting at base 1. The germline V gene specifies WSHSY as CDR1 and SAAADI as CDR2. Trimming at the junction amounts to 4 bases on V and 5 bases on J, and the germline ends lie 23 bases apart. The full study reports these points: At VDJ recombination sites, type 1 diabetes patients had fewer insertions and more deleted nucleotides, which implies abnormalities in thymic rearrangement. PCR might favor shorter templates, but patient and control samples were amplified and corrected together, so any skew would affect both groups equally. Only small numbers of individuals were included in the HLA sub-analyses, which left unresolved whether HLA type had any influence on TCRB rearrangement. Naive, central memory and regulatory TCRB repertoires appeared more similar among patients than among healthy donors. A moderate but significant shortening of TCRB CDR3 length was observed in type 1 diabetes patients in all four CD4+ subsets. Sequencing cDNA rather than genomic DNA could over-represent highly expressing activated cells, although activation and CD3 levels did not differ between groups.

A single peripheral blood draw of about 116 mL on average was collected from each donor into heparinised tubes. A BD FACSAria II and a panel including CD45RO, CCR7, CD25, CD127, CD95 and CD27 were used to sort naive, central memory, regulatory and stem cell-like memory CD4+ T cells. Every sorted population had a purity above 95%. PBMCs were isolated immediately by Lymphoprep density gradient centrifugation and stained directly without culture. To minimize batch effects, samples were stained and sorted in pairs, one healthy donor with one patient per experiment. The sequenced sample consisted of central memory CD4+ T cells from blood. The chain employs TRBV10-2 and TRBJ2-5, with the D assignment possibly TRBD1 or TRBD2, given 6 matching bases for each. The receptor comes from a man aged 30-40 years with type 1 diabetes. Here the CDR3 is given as CASSAMTGGLEWETQYF. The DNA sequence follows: TGCGCCAGCAGTGCCATGACAGGAGGGCTGGAATGGGAGACCCAGTACTTC.